This TCR beta chain was retrieved from a study of T-cell memory formation after mild COVID-19. TCRdb independently ran MiXCR on the 5' RACE reads; one entry per CDR3 protein. The sample shows almost 350,000 distinct CDR3 sequences, roughly 20% of them seen only once. The CDR3 has 15 residues. The V gene's germline CDR1 is SGHVS and CDR2 FNYEAQ. J was trimmed by 6 bases and V by 1 base; bases with no gene match: 4. The receptor comes from a man between 18 and 35 years old who had mild COVID-19 (a few samples of this study predate the infection). Cell type and time point are not known. Material for sequencing was PBMCs or a T cell subset sorted from them (not recorded which). The chain uses TRBV7-6 and TRBJ2-1; 9 nucleotides match TRBD2. Here the CDR3 DNA reads TGTGCCAGCAGCTTAGGAGCGGGGGGTTCCAATGAGCAGTTCTTC. This codes for CASSLGAGGSNEQFF.